The clone carrying this T cell receptor beta chain was counted only a few times. The target antigen is unknown. The record originates from a study of CD8+ T cells in alopecia areata. Study-level information: Patients received oral tofacitinib, 5 to 10 mg twice daily, for moderate-to-severe alopecia areata. Findings and caveats of the study: Affected scalp, especially in alopecia totalis/universalis, had a higher clonality than normal scalp did. Against the mouse data, patients shared TCRs less clearly, possibly for HLA reasons. The study also sequences resident alphabeta T cells of normal skin in scalp samples.

Treatment described: oral pan-JAK inhibitor, 5-10 mg twice daily. This CDR3 spans 16 amino acids. J gave up 2 bases and V 5 bases, and 6 bases lay outside the gene matches. CDR1 MGHRA and CDR2 YSYEKL come from the germline V gene. Following extraction, RNA underwent reverse transcription to cDNA, which served as the sequencing template. Clones were read by immunoSEQ multiplex PCR, and TCRdb kept only the in-frame ones, dropping some. The sample has some 120,000 clones, approximately 60% seen once; the top ten hold 4.5% to 6%. Sample: CD4+ T cells sorted from blood, taken at week 4, from a patient treated with tofacitinib. This clonotype was sampled from a human donor with alopecia areata. The chain recombines TRBV4-1 with TRBJ2-2; 9 positions agree with TRBD2. CDR3 in amino acids: CASSSVAGANTGELFF. Here the CDR3 DNA reads TGCGCCAGCAGCTCCGTAGCGGGGGCCAACACCGGGGAGCTGTTTTTT.